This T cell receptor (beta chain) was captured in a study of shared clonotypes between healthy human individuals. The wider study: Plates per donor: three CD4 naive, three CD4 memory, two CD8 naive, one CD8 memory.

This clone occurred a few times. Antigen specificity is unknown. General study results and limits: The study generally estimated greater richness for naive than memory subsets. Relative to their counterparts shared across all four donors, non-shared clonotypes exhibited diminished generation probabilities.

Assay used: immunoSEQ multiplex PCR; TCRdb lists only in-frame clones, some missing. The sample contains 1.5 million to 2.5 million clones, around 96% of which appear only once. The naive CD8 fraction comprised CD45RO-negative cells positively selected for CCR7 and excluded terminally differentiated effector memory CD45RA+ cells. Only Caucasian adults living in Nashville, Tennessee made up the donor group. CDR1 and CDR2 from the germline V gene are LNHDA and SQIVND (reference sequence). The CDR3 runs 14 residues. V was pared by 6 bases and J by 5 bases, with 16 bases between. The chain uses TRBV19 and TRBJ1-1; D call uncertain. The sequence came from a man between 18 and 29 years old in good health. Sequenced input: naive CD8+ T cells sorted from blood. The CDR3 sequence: CASRDREVGTEAFF. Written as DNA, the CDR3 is TGTGCCAGTAGAGATAGGGAAGTCGGGACTGAAGCTTTCTTT. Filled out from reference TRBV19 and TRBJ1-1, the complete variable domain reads DGGITQSPKYLFRKEGQNVTLSCEQNLNHDAMYWYRQDPGQGLRLIYYSQIVNDFQKGDIAEGYSVSREKKESFPLTVTSAQKNPTAFYLCASRDREVGTEAFFGQGTRLTVV.